This T cell receptor beta chain was documented in a study of immune cell composition in non-small cell lung cancer. Only in-frame clones appear in the TCRdb table, and some are missing; sequencing was by immunoSEQ multiplex PCR. The data contain some 11,000 clones, over 55% of them singletons. Study results and caveats: Top 10 clone scores and clonality were higher in squamous than adenocarcinoma. No significant correlation existed between pack-years smoked and tumour clonality. Tumour-reactive clones were not shown to match dominant in vivo tumour clones.

The V gene's germline CDR1 is SGHAT and CDR2 FQNNGV. V dropped 5 bases and J dropped 5; count of bases not matched to a gene: 7. CDR3 length: 16 residues. Points on this clone: Its specificity is unknown.

Specimen: lung tumor tissue. The genes are TRBV11-2 and TRBJ2-5; 14 bases line up with TRBD2. The source is a human donor with non-small cell lung cancer. For the CDR3, the DNA is TGTGCCAGCAGCCTGGGACTAGCGGGAGCAGGGGAGACCCAGTACTTC. Translation gives CASSLGLAGAGETQYF.